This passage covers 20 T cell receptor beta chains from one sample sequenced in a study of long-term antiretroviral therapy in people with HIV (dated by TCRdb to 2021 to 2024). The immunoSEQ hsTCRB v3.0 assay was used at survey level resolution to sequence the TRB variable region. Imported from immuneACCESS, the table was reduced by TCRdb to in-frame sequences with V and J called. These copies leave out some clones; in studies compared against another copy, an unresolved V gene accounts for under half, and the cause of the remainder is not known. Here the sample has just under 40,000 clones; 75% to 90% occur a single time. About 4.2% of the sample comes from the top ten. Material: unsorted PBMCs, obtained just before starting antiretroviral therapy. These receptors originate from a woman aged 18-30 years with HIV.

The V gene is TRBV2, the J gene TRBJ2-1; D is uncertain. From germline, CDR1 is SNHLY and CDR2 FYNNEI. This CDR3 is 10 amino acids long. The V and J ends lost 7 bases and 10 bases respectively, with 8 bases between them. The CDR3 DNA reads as TGTGCCAGCATAGTAGGGGAGCAGTTCTTC. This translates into CASIVGEQFF.

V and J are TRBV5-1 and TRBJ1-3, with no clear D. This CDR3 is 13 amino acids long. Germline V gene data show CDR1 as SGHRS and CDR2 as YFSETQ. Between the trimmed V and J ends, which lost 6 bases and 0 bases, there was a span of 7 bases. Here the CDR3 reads CASKEISGNTIYF. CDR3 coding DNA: TGCGCCAGCAAGGAAATCTCTGGAAACACCATATATTTT. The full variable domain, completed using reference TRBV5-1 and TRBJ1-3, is KAGVTQTPRYLIKTRGQQVTLSCSPISGHRSVSWYQQTPGQGLQFLFEYFSETQRNKGNFPGRFSGRQFSNSRSEMNVSTLELGDSALYLCASKEISGNTIYFGEGSWLTVV.

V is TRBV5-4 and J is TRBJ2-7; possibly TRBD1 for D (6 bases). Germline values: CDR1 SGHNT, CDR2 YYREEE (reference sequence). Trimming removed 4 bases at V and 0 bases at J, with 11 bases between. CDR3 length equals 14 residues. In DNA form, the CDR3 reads TGTGCCAGCAGCCTACGGGACAACTCCTACGAGCAGTACTTC. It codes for CASSLRDNSYEQYF.

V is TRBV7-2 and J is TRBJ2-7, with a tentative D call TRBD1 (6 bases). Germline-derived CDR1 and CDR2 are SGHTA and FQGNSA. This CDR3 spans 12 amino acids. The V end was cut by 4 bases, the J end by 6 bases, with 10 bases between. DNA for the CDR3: TGTGCCAGCAGCTCAGGGGTTTTCGAGCAGTACTTC. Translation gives CASSSGVFEQYF. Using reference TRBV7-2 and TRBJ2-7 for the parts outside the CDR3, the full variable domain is GAGVSQSPSNKVTEKGKDVELRCDPISGHTALYWYRQSLGQGLEFLIYFQGNSAPDKSGLPSDRFSAERTGGSVSTLTIQRTQQEDSAVYLCASSSGVFEQYFGPGTRLTVT.

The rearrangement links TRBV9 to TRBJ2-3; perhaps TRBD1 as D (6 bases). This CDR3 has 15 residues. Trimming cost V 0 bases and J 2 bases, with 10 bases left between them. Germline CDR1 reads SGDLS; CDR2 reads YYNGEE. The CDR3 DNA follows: TGTGCCAGCAGCGTAGGGGGGCGCGACACAGATACGCAGTATTTT. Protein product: CASSVGGRDTDTQYF. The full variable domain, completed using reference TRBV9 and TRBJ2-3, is DSGVTQTPKHLITATGQRVTLRCSPRSGDLSVYWYQQSLDQGLQFLIQYYNGEERAKGNILERFSAQQFPDLHSELNLSSLELGDSALYFCASSVGGRDTDTQYFGPGTRLTVL.

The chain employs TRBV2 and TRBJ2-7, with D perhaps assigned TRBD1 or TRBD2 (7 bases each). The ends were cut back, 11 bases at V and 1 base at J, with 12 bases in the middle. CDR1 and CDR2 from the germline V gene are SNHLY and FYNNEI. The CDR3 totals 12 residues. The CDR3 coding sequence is TGTGCCTGCCAGGGGGGGTCCTACGAGCAGTACTTC. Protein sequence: CACQGGSYEQYF.

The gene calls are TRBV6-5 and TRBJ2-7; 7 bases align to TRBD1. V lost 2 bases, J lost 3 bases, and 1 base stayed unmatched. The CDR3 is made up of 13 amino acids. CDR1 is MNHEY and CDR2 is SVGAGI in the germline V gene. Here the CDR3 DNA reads TGTGCCAGCAGTTACCGGGACAGCTACGAGCAGTACTTC. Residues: CASSYRDSYEQYF.

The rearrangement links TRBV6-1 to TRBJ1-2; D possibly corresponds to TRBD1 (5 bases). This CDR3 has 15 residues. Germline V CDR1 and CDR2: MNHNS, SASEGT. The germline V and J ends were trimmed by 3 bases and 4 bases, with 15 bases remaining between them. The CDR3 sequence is CASSDPLGLGYGYTF. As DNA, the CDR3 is TGTGCCAGCAGTGACCCACTGGGGCTGGGCTATGGCTACACCTTC.

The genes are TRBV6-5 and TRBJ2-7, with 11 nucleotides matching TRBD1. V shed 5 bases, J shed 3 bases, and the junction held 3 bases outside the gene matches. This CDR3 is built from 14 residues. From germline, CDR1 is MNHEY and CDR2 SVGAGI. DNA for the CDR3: TGTGCCAGCAGTCCGGGACAGGGGGTCTACGAGCAGTACTTC. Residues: CASSPGQGVYEQYF.

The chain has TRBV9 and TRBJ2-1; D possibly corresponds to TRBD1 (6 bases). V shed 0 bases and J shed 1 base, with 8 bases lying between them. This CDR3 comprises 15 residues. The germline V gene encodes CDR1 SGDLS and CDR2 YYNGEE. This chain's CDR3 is CASSVEDSSYNEQFF. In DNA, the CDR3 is TGTGCCAGCAGCGTAGAGGACAGTTCCTACAATGAGCAGTTCTTC.

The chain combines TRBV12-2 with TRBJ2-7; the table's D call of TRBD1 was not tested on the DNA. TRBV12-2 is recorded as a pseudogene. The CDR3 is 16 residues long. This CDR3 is CASRLGTGGTSYEQYF. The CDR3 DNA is TGTGCAAGTCGCTTAGGGACAGGGGGCACGTCCTACGAGCAGTACTTC.

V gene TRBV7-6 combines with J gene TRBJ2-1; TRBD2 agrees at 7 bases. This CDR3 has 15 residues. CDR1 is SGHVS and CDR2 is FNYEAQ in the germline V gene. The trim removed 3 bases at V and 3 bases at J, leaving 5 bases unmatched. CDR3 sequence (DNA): TGTGCCAGCAGCTTCCCTAGCGGCAACTACAATGAGCAGTTCTTC. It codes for CASSFPSGNYNEQFF.

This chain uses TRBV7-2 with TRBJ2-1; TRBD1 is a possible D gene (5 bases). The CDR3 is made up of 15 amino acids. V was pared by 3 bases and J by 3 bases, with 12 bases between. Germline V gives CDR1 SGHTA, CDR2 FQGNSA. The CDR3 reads CASSFQQVNYNEQFF. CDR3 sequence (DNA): TGTGCCAGCAGCTTTCAACAGGTCAACTACAATGAGCAGTTCTTC. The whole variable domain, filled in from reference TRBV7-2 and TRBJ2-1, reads GAGVSQSPSNKVTEKGKDVELRCDPISGHTALYWYRQSLGQGLEFLIYFQGNSAPDKSGLPSDRFSAERTGGSVSTLTIQRTQQEDSAVYLCASSFQQVNYNEQFFGPGTRLTVL.

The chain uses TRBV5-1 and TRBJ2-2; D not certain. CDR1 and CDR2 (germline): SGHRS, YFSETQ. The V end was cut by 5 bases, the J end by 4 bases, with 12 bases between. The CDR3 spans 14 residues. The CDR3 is CASSRLGSTGELFF. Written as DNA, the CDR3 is TGCGCCAGCAGTCGACTGGGTTCCACCGGGGAGCTGTTTTTT. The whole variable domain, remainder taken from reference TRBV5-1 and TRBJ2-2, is KAGVTQTPRYLIKTRGQQVTLSCSPISGHRSVSWYQQTPGQGLQFLFEYFSETQRNKGNFPGRFSGRQFSNSRSEMNVSTLELGDSALYLCASSRLGSTGELFFGEGSRLTVL.

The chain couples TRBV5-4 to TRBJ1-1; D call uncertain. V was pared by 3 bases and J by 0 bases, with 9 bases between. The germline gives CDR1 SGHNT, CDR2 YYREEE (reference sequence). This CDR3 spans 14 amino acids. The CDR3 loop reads CASSSSGLNTEAFF. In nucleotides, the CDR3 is TGTGCCAGCAGCTCGTCCGGGCTGAACACTGAAGCTTTCTTT. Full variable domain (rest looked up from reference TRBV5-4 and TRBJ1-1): ETGVTQSPTHLIKTRGQQVTLRCSSQSGHNTVSWYQQALGQGPQFIFQYYREEENGRGNFPPRFSGLQFPNYSSELNVNALELDDSALYLCASSSSGLNTEAFFGQGTRLTVV.

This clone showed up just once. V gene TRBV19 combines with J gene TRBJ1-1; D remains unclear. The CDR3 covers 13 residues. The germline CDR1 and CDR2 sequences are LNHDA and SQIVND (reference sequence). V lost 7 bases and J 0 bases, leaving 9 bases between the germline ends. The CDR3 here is CASTALMNTEAFF. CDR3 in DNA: TGTGCCAGTACTGCCCTCATGAACACTGAAGCTTTCTTT. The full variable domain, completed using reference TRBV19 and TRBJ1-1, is DGGITQSPKYLFRKEGQNVTLSCEQNLNHDAMYWYRQDPGQGLRLIYYSQIVNDFQKGDIAEGYSVSREKKESFPLTVTSAQKNPTAFYLCASTALMNTEAFFGQGTRLTVV.

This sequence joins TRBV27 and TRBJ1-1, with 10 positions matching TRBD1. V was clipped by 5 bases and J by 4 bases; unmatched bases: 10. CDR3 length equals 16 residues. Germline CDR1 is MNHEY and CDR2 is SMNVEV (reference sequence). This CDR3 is CASSLKPGTGATEAFF. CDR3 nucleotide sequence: TGTGCCAGCAGTCTAAAGCCCGGGACAGGGGCCACTGAAGCTTTCTTT.

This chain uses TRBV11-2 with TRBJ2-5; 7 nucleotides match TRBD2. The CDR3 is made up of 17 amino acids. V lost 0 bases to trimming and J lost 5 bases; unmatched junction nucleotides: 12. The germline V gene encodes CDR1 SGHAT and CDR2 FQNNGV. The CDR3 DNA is TGTGCCAGCAGCTTAGATTCTAGCGGAGGTGGGCGCGAGACCCAGTACTTC. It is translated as CASSLDSSGGGRETQYF.

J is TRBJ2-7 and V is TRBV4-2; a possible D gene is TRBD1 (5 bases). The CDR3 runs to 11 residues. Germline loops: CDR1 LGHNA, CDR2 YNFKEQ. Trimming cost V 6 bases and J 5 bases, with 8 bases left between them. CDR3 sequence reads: CASRGPHEQYF. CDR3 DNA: TGTGCCAGCAGGGGGCCCCACGAGCAGTACTTC.

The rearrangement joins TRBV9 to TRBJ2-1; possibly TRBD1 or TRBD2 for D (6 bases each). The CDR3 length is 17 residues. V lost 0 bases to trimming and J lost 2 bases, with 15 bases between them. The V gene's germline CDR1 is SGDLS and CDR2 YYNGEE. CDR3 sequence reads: CASSVGFGGGPYNEQFF. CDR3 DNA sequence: TGTGCCAGCAGCGTAGGGTTTGGAGGGGGGCCCTACAATGAGCAGTTCTTC.